The clone carrying this TCR beta chain showed up just a few times. The germline V gene has CDR1 SGHRS and CDR2 YFSETQ. CDR3 length: 17 amino acids. V shed 0 bases and J 2 bases; nucleotides not matched to a gene: 7. TCRdb used MiXCR to reprocess the RT-PCR reads, holding one entry per CDR3 protein. This table holds roughly 550,000 distinct CDR3 sequences, 20% to 25% found once. The source of the sample is a study of response to subunit inactivated influenza vaccine. These data also formed part of another study, on T cells expressing NK-cell markers. That work states: The authors made TCR beta cDNA libraries by 5'RACE template switching. This switching added a universal primer site and UMIs. HCMV serostatus: most of the eight sequenced donors positive, one negative. The contribution of dominant NKG2C+ clonotypes to CD8+ T cells in about six donors was roughly 1.0-7.0%.

Sequenced here: CD4+ T cells sorted from PBMCs, sampled about 11 days after vaccination. The clonotype was recovered from a man aged 50-60 years who received an inactivated influenza vaccine. The chain has TRBV5-1 and TRBJ2-1; 8 positions match TRBD2. Here the CDR3 DNA reads TGCGCCAGCAGCTTGGTTAGCGGGACCTCCACCTACAATGAGCAGTTCTTC. This encodes CASSLVSGTSTYNEQFF. The whole variable domain, remainder taken from reference TRBV5-1 and TRBJ2-1, is KAGVTQTPRYLIKTRGQQVTLSCSPISGHRSVSWYQQTPGQGLQFLFEYFSETQRNKGNFPGRFSGRQFSNSRSEMNVSTLELGDSALYLCASSLVSGTSTYNEQFFGPGTRLTVL.